This T cell receptor (beta chain) derives from a study of PD-L1 blockade in urothelial cancer (dated by TCRdb to the late 2010s). Study-level background: All patients started therapy around 2014 and received atezolizumab 1,200 mg intravenously every 3 weeks. Blood samples gave median yields of roughly 150,000 T cells and 82,636 unique TCRs, along with a median clonality of around 0.08. Nine patients achieved durable clinical benefit and roughly 20 did not. Over 28 patients had pretreatment blood TCR-seq, some 25 had at least one posttreatment blood collection, and some 25 had tumor TCR-seq. In the same patients, pretreatment tumors underwent whole exome sequencing and RNA sequencing in addition to TCR sequencing. Patients had an ECOG performance status of 0 or 1 and had received between 0 and 3 prior chemotherapy regimens. Blood samples were analyzed 3 weeks after the start of treatment (second dose) and 6 weeks after the start of treatment. Progression-free survival longer than 6 months counted as durable clinical benefit, and TCR features were additionally tested against both progression-free and overall survival. Pretreatment tumor samples, along with matched peripheral blood collected serially before and after atezolizumab treatment, underwent TCR sequencing. The study, an exploratory multi-omic analysis, examined somatic, immune and clinical correlates of response to PD-L1 blockade with atezolizumab in urothelial cancer. About nine tenths of the roughly 29 patients were males with bladder-origin urothelial cancer, and about 60% of the 29 reported a prior smoking history. General study outcomes and caveats: Greater expansion of tumor-associated TCR clones in peripheral blood 3 weeks after the start of treatment was observed in patients with durable benefit (n of about 20, p = 0.022). Improved progression-free and overall survival was found to be associated with pretreatment peripheral blood TCR clonality below the median. Because the sample size was small (n ≈ 28) and many of the analyses were exploratory, the results are meant to be hypothesis-generating.

Only a few counts were recorded for this clone. This clone's antigen is unknown. Per-base qualities were not stored, and no clone one base away is much larger. Each PCR received spiked-in synthetic TCR analog templates so that absolute template abundance could be estimated from read counts. The immunoSEQ assay was used to amplify TCRbeta CDR3 regions from genomic DNA with bias-controlled V and J gene primers. Rearranged TCRbeta segments were sequenced at approximately 20X coverage. From the authors' description of their analysis: Sequencing errors were corrected by clustering, and CDR3s were annotated against IMGT so that V, D and J genes could be assigned. Downstream analyses used only productive TCRbeta rearrangements, leaving out any out-of-frame or stop-codon sequences. To compute clonality, Shannon entropy was normalized by the log of the number of unique productive sequences and then subtracted from one. Clones differing between time points or between blood and tumor were identified using Fisher's exact test with Benjamini-Hochberg correction, with an adjusted p below 0.01 applied as the threshold. TCRdb's version of the immuneACCESS table is confined to in-frame rearrangements and falls short of the full clone set. An unresolved V gene accounts for under half of the shortfall where checked; the remainder is of unknown origin. V and J calls and clone size come straight from that table; D and trimming were deduced from the DNA. The table for this sample lists some 80,000 clones; around 90% of them were counted only once. The top ten constitute over 5% of the sample.

A total of roughly 30 patients with locally advanced or metastatic urothelial carcinoma, treated at Memorial Sloan Kettering on a trial protocol, made up the cohort. Peripheral blood mononuclear cells were collected pretreatment and during treatment, with between 1 and 8 total time points per patient. The Qiagen DNeasy Blood extraction kit was used to purify genomic DNA from total PBMCs and tumor samples. PBMCs were collected pretreatment and during treatment, and were isolated and stored as previously described. Ends trimmed: V by 8 bases, J by 13 bases; bases unmatched to a gene: 14. The CDR3 runs 14 residues from the cysteine to the phenylalanine. Only the CDR3 region is kept as DNA, spanning 42 bases read in frame from base 1. In the germline V gene, CDR1 corresponds to MNHNS and CDR2 to SASEGT.

The sample here was PBMCs, taken around atezolizumab (anti-PD-L1) treatment. The receptor was derived from a woman aged 70-85 years with urothelial cancer. The V and J segments used are TRBV6-1 and TRBJ2-2, and 9 junctional nucleotides match TRBD1. In nucleotide form, the sequence is TGTGCCAGCCACCGGGACAGGGAGATCCTCGTGCTGTTTTTT. This translates into CASHRDREILVLFF.